This T cell receptor beta chain was profiled in a study of blood T cell repertoires in COVID-19. Whole-study context: Sample material is recorded as cDNA or gDNA derived from T cells, B-cell-depleted T cells, or PBMCs.

Original methodology: Scientists estimated how many nucleated cells there were by amplifying reference gene primers. The table came from immunoSEQ multiplex PCR; TCRdb's copy has only in-frame clones and leaves some out. V, J and clone size derive from that table, while D and trimming were established from the DNA sequence. The sample has 150,000 or so clones; around 82% are singletons. V was clipped by 1 base and J by 0 bases; unmatched bases: 4. The CDR3 sequence is 17 residues long. Germline values: CDR1 SNHLY, CDR2 FYNNEI. Which cohort a participant joined came from the clinical history participants gave. Recovered status applied to Cohort 3 donors who had two consecutive negative PCRs. It also applied to those with clearance or with symptom resolution.

This chain uses TRBV2 with TRBJ2-3; 10 nucleotides line up with TRBD2. This TCR was recovered from a man aged 35 to 55 who had recovered from COVID-19. Sequencing used PBMCs or T cells enriched from blood (not recorded which). CDR3: CASSEDSGGPSTDTQYF. DNA for the CDR3: TGTGCCAGCAGTGAAGATAGCGGGGGGCCAAGCACAGATACGCAGTATTTT. Combining the CDR3 with reference TRBV2 and TRBJ2-3 gives the whole variable domain EPEVTQTPSHQVTQMGQEVILRCVPISNHLYFYWYRQILGQKVEFLVSFYNNEISEKSEIFDDQFSVERPDGSNFTLKIRSTKLEDSAMYFCASSEDSGGPSTDTQYFGPGTRLTVL.